The 21 T cell receptor beta chains presented below share a single source sample, sequenced in a study of blood T cell repertoires in COVID-19. Measured with immunoSEQ multiplex PCR; TCRdb has only the in-frame clones, and not every one. The sample carries tens of thousands of clones, under 85% recorded once. The specimen was peripheral blood. All receptors come from a woman older than 75 with acute or convalescent COVID-19.

The V and J genes are TRBV13 and TRBJ2-7, with D perhaps matching TRBD2 (5 bases). V shed 1 base and J shed 2 bases, with 9 bases lying between them. CDR3 length: 14 amino acids. Germline CDR1 is PRHDT and CDR2 is FYEKMQ (reference sequence). The CDR3 loop reads CASSLEEGTYEQYF. CDR3 bases: TGTGCCAGCAGCTTAGAAGAGGGAACCTACGAGCAGTACTTC.

The rearrangement uses TRBV28 and TRBJ2-7, with no clear D. CDR3 length equals 13 residues. Germline CDR1 and CDR2: MDHEN and SYDVKM. The germline V and J ends were trimmed by 4 bases and 1 base, with 8 bases remaining between them. The CDR3 DNA reads as TGTGCCAGCAGTTCCTTTACTTCCTACGAGCAGTACTTC. Protein product: CASSSFTSYEQYF.

The chain has TRBV5-5 and TRBJ2-1, with D possibly TRBD2 on 6 matching bases. CDR1 and CDR2 (germline): SGHKS, YYEKEE (reference sequence). This CDR3 is 17 amino acids long. The V gene lost 0 bases and the J gene lost 1 base, with 14 bases spanning the gap. CDR3 in amino acids: CASSLAASRGSYNEQFF. The CDR3 nucleotides read TGTGCCAGCAGCTTGGCCGCTTCTCGGGGGTCCTACAATGAGCAGTTCTTC.

The genes are TRBV30 and TRBJ1-5; D gene unclear. This CDR3 is built from 13 residues. CDR1 and CDR2 (germline): GTSNPN, SVGIG (reference sequence). V was cut by 2 bases and J by 6 bases, with 11 bases left in between. In nucleotides, the CDR3 is TGTGCCTGGAGTAATGGTCCCGGTCAGCCCCAGCATTTT. Protein sequence: CAWSNGPGQPQHF.

This rearrangement joins TRBV11-2 to TRBJ2-7, with 9 positions matching TRBD1. The trim removed 5 bases at V and 1 base at J, leaving 9 bases unmatched. This CDR3 has 16 residues. Germline-derived CDR1 and CDR2 are SGHAT and FQNNGV. The CDR3 sequence: CASSKSTGTGSYEQYF. For the CDR3, the DNA is TGTGCCAGCAGCAAGTCAACCGGGACAGGGTCCTACGAGCAGTACTTC.

The chain uses TRBV28 and TRBJ2-5; tentatively, D is TRBD1 (6 bases). The CDR3 consists of 15 residues. From germline, CDR1 is MDHEN and CDR2 SYDVKM. Trimming shortened V by 6 bases and J by 9 bases, and 23 bases separated the two germline ends. Written as DNA, the CDR3 is TGTGCCAGCAGCCTAAGGGACATCGTGAAGGGGGCCCAGTACTTC. It yields the protein CASSLRDIVKGAQYF.

The chain uses TRBV3-1 (or the pseudogene TRBV3-2) and TRBJ2-1, with 7 bases that match TRBD2. The CDR3 length is 15 residues. V shed 6 bases, J shed 4 bases, and the junction held 9 bases outside the gene matches. The germline V gene has CDR1 LGHDT and CDR2 YNNKEL (reference sequence). The CDR3 sequence: CASSYGREWYNEQFF. The CDR3 DNA follows: TGTGCCAGCAGTTACGGGCGGGAGTGGTACAATGAGCAGTTCTTC.

Many counts were recorded for this clone. This chain joins TRBV10-3 and TRBJ2-5; tentatively, D is TRBD1 (6 bases). Trimming shortened V by 8 bases and J by 1 base, and 8 bases separated the two germline ends. Germline loops: CDR1 ENHRY, CDR2 SYGVKD. This CDR3 is 12 amino acids long. The CDR3 nucleotides read TGTGCCATCGGGGGCACCCAAGAGACCCAGTACTTC. Translation: CAIGGTQETQYF.

This clone was detected once. V gene TRBV10-3 combines with J gene TRBJ2-7; D might be TRBD1 (7 bases). Per germline, CDR1 ENHRY and CDR2 SYGVKD. Deletions cut 8 bases from V and 6 bases from J, with 20 bases between. This CDR3 is built from 14 residues. CDR3 sequence reads: CAIQTGQGTPEQYF. Here the CDR3 DNA reads TGTGCCATCCAGACAGGGCAGGGGACTCCCGAGCAGTACTTC.

The chain is built from TRBV19 and TRBJ2-2, with D possibly matching TRBD1 (6 bases). CDR1 and CDR2 from the germline V gene are LNHDA and SQIVND (reference sequence). V lost 4 bases to trimming and J lost 9 bases, with 18 bases between them. The CDR3 is 15 amino acids. The DNA of the CDR3 is TGTGCCAGTAGTACCCCCTCAGGGGCCGCGAGGGAGCTGTTTTTT. It yields the protein CASSTPSGAARELFF.

The chain joins TRBV7-2 to TRBJ2-7; 11 positions match TRBD2. This CDR3 has 18 residues. Germline V gives CDR1 SGHTA, CDR2 FQGNSA. V trimming: 5 bases; J trimming: 2 bases; junction bases outside the gene matches: 14. CDR3 protein: CASSPLRIAGGIPYEQYF. The CDR3 coding sequence is TGTGCCAGCAGCCCTCTGAGAATAGCGGGAGGGATTCCCTACGAGCAGTACTTC.

This rearrangement joins TRBV4-3 to TRBJ1-3; possible D gene TRBD1, 6 bases. The CDR3 is made up of 16 amino acids. The germline V gene has CDR1 LGHNA and CDR2 YSLEER. V was pared by 0 bases and J by 3 bases, with 12 bases between. The chain's CDR3 is CASSQDPRGVGNTIYF. DNA of the CDR3: TGCGCCAGCAGCCAAGATCCCAGGGGAGTTGGAAACACCATATATTTT.

V and J are TRBV7-2 and TRBJ1-5; TRBD1 agrees at 7 bases. The germline V gene encodes CDR1 SGHTA and CDR2 FQGNSA. V lost 5 bases and J lost 0; bases outside the gene matches: 10. CDR3 size: 17 residues. The CDR3 is CASSPWTGINSNQPQHF. CDR3 DNA sequence: TGTGCCAGCAGCCCCTGGACAGGCATTAATAGCAATCAGCCCCAGCATTTT.

The CDR3 DNA reads as TGTGCCAGCAGCTTAAGGGCTAGCGTAGTTCCGGATACGCAGTATTTT. Translating gives CASSLRASVVPDTQYF. The chain links TRBV7-2 to TRBJ2-3; D might be TRBD2 (6 bases). Germline V lookup: CDR1 SGHTA, CDR2 FQGNSA. V was cut by 2 bases and J by 6 bases, with 18 bases left in between. The CDR3 loop spans 16 amino acids.

This clone has a single count. The rearrangement joins TRBV4-1 to TRBJ2-6; TRBD1 aligns across 10 bases. Germline assignment: CDR1 MGHRA and CDR2 YSYEKL. Germline trimming cut 1 base from V and 1 base from J; bases unmatched to any gene: 4. The CDR3 is made up of 18 amino acids. The CDR3 is CASSQAGTGVSGANVLTF. CDR3 in DNA: TGCGCCAGCAGCCAAGCCGGGACAGGGGTTTCTGGGGCCAACGTCCTGACTTTC.

The table lists this clone with a few counts. The chain uses TRBV5-1 and TRBJ2-1; 8 positions match TRBD2. CDR3 length: 14 amino acids. Germline V gene sequence: CDR1 SGHRS, CDR2 YFSETQ. Germline trimming cut 4 bases from V and 9 bases from J; bases unmatched to any gene: 9. The CDR3 coding sequence is TGCGCCAGCAGCCCTGGGACTAGAGACGGTGAGCAGTTCTTC. Translating gives CASSPGTRDGEQFF.

The chain joins TRBV5-1 to TRBJ2-5; TRBD2 matches 10 bases. The CDR3 runs to 16 residues. V lost 1 base to trimming and J lost 1 base; unmatched junction nucleotides: 4. Per germline, CDR1 SGHRS and CDR2 YFSETQ. The chain's CDR3 is CASSLLVAGGQETQYF. CDR3 sequence (DNA): TGCGCCAGCAGCTTGCTAGTAGCGGGAGGCCAAGAGACCCAGTACTTC.

The chain uses TRBV6-6 and TRBJ1-1; 10 nucleotides agree with TRBD1. The CDR3 spans 14 residues. Germline CDR1 is MNHNY and CDR2 is SVGAGI (reference sequence). The trim removed 5 bases at V and 1 base at J, leaving 1 base unmatched. The CDR3 DNA follows: TGTGCCAGCAGTCGGGACAGGGGGAACACTGAAGCTTTCTTT. Its translation: CASSRDRGNTEAFF.

The chain has TRBV11-2 and TRBJ2-3; possible D gene TRBD2, 6 bases. From germline, CDR1 is SGHAT and CDR2 FQNNGV. The V gene lost 0 bases and the J gene lost 2 bases, with 9 bases spanning the gap. The CDR3 runs 15 residues. The CDR3 sequence: CASSLDAGFTDTQYF. CDR3 nucleotide sequence: TGTGCCAGCAGCTTAGACGCGGGATTCACAGATACGCAGTATTTT.

The chain has TRBV18 and TRBJ2-1, with 9 nucleotides matching TRBD1. The germline CDR1 and CDR2 sequences are KGHSH and LQKENI. V shed 3 bases, J shed 2 bases, and the junction held 2 bases outside the gene matches. The CDR3 is 15 residues long. The CDR3 DNA is TGTGCCAGCTCACCGGGACAGGGTCCCTACAATGAGCAGTTCTTC. Amino acid sequence: CASSPGQGPYNEQFF.

This chain links TRBV23-1 with TRBJ2-7; TRBD2 agrees at 7 bases. TRBV23-1 is an ORF; its function is uncertain. The junction had 23 bases not matched to a gene; V was cut back by 0 bases and J by 6 bases. The CDR3 loop spans 20 amino acids. The CDR3 region has the DNA TGCGCCAGCAGTCAATCGAATACATCCCCACGACTCCGCGGGAGTGTCGAGCAGTACTTC. Residues: CASSQSNTSPRLRGSVEQYF.